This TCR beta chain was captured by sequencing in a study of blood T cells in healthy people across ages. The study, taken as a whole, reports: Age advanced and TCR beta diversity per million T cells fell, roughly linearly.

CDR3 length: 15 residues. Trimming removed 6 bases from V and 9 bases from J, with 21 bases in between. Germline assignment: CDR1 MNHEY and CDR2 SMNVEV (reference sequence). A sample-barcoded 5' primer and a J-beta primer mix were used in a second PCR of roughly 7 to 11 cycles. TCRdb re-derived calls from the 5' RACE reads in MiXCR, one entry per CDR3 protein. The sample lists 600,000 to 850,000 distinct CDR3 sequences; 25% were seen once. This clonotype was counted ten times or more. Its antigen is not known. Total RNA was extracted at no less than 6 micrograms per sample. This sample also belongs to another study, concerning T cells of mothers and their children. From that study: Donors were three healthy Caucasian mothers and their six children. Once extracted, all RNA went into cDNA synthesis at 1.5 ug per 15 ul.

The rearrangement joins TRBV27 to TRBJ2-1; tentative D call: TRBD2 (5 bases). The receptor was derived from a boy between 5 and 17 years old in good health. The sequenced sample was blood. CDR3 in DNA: TGTGCCAGCAGAACCAGCACCGGGTCCCGGGGTGAGCAGTTCTTC. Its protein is CASRTSTGSRGEQFF.